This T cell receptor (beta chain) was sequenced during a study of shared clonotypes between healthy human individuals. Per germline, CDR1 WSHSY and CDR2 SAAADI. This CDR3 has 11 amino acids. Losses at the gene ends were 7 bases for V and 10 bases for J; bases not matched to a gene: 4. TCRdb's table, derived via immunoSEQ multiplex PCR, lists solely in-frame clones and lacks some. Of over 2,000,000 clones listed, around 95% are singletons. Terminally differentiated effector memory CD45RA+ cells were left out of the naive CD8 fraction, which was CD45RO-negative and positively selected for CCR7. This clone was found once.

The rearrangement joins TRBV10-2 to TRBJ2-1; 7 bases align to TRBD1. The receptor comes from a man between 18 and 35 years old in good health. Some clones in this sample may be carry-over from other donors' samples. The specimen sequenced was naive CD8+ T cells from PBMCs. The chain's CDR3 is CASTGGSEQFF. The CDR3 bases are TGCGCCAGCACAGGGGGAAGCGAGCAGTTCTTC.